Here is one T cell receptor beta chain with its context. The antigen this receptor binds is unknown. No base quality values were provided; no much bigger clone lies one nucleotide off. This entry is derived from a study of T cell responses to AZD1222 COVID-19 vaccine (dated by TCRdb to about 2021). A note on the overall study: AZD1222 recipients given second doses at about 4 weeks or at about 12 weeks were pooled, since spike-specific TCR depth and breadth were not found to differ between the two schedules. Trial participants were enrolled by age into subgroups of 18-55, 56-69 and 70-plus years, and 148, 28 and 57 TCR-sequenced participants, respectively, were included in these subgroups. A total of around 240 trial participants underwent TCR sequencing, of whom 207 had received two doses of AZD1222 and about 25 had received two doses of the MenACWY control vaccine. General findings and caveats noted by the study authors: Participants were mostly white British, with more females than males. The authors suggested clonal diversity may have been underestimated. No day 14 peak-response samples were available, so repertoires were characterized only after the peak T cell response. A significant rise in spike-specific TCR breadth and depth was observed after two AZD1222 doses relative to day 0 and relative to MenACWY recipients. Conclusions about previously exposed vaccinees are limited, since just six AZD1222 recipients were seropositive for SARS-CoV-2 at baseline. In the small 56-69-year group, the increase in depth fell short of significance, most likely because of low power. Nearly half of unique spike-specific TCRs reportedly recognized epitopes outside regions mutated in the B.1.351 and B.1.1.7 variants. The whole spike protein was spanned by vaccine-associated CD4 TCRs, and dominant responses were seen in regions 160-218 and 743-854.

The CDR3 regions of human TCRbeta chains were analyzed by immunosequencing. The original pipeline was this. Repertoire TCRs were checked for matches against a reference library of SARS-CoV-2-specific TCRs that had been generated using the MIRA antigen-specificity platform. Breadth was defined as the fraction of unique TCRs that were SARS-CoV-2-associated, and depth was defined as the fraction of total T cells that were SARS-CoV-2-associated. Using the MIRA data, every spike-specific TCR was mapped to the spike region that the TCR reacted to and assigned to either a CD4 or a CD8 class. Log10-transformed breadth and depth values were compared by one-way ANOVA with Sidak's multiple comparisons tests. Entries here come from immuneACCESS through TCRdb and include only in-frame sequences with V and J called. Some clones fail to appear in such tables; in the studies checked, an unresolved V gene covers under half of the shortfall, and the cause of the remainder is unknown. Clone size and the V and J calls come from that table; the DNA yielded D and trimming. The table for this sample lists some 120,000 clones; 88% of them were counted only once. 3.5% to 4.5% of the sample belongs to the ten largest clones.

From its cysteine to its phenylalanine, the CDR3 spans 18 amino acids. Just the 54-base CDR3 DNA is kept, in frame starting at base 1. As encoded in the germline V gene, CDR1 is SGHTA while CDR2 is FQGNSA. Trimming leaves V shorter by 1 base and J shorter by 3 bases, with the junction holding 10 bases beyond the gene matches. The time point label, as the study defines it: baseline before first vaccination. Vaccinee samples came from UK trials COV001 and COV002, including a single-blind randomized controlled phase 2/3 trial of AZD1222 (ChAdOx1 nCoV-19) in healthy adults. Trial participant PBMC samples were collected at day 0 and day 28 after the second dose for TCRbeta chain sequencing.

The sequence links TRBV7-2 to TRBJ1-1; the central 11 bases match TRBD1. Sample: peripheral blood, taken on day 0 of AZD1222 vaccination. The sequence was obtained from an adult in good health. The DNA sequence reads TGTGCCAGCAGCTTAGTCCCTTGGACAGGGGGCCTCGACACTGAAGCTTTCTTT. Translated, this gives CASSLVPWTGGLDTEAFF. The reference TRBV7-2 and TRBJ1-1 proteins fill in what lies around the CDR3, so the full variable domain reads GAGVSQSPSNKVTEKGKDVELRCDPISGHTALYWYRQSLGQGLEFLIYFQGNSAPDKSGLPSDRFSAERTGGSVSTLTIQRTQQEDSAVYLCASSLVPWTGGLDTEAFFGQGTRLTVV.